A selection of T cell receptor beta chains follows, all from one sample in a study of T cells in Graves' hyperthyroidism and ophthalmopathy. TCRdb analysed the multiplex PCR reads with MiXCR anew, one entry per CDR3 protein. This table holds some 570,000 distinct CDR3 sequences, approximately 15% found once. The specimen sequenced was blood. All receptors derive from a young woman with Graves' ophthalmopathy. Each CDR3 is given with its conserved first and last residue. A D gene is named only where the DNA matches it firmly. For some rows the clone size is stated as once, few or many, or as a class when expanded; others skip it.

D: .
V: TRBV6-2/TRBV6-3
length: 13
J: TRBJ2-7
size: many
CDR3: CASSYNRLYEQYF
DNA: TGTGCCAGCAGTTACAACAGACTCTACGAGCAGTACTTC

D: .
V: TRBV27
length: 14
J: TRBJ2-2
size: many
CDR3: CASSSPVRTGELFF
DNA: TGTGCCAGCAGTTCCCCAGTCCGAACCGGGGAGCTGTTTTTT

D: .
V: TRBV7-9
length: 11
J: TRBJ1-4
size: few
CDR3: CASSAQMELFF
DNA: TGTGCCAGCAGCGCGCAAATGGAACTGTTTTTT

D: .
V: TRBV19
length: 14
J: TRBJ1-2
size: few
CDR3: CASKDTGIGYGYTF
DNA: TGTGCCAGCAAAGACACAGGGATTGGCTATGGCTACACCTTC

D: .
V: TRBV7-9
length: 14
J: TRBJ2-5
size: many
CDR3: CASSRRSLQETQYF
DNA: TGTGCCAGCAGCCGGAGGTCACTTCAAGAGACCCAGTACTTC

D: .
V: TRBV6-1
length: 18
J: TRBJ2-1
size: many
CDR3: CASGRRFAGTSPYNEQFF
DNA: TGTGCCAGCGGAAGAAGGTTTGCCGGGACATCTCCCTACAATGAGCAGTTCTTC

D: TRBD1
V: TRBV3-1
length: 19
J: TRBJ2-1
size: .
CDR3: CASSHGARGPEALDNEQFF
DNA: TGTGCCAGCAGCCATGGGGCGAGGGGGCCAGAGGCCCTAGACAATGAGCAGTTCTTC

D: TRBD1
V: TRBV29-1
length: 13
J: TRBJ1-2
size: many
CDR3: CSVAGDSWDGYTF
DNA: TGCAGCGTTGCCGGGGACAGCTGGGATGGCTACACCTTC

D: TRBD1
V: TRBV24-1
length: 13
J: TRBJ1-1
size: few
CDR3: CATSDRGRTEAFF
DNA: TGTGCCACCAGTGATAGGGGGCGTACTGAAGCTTTCTTT

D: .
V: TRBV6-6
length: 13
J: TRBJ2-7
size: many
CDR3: CASSYGRTEAQYF
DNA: TGTGCCAGCAGTTACGGTAGGACTGAGGCGCAGTACTTC

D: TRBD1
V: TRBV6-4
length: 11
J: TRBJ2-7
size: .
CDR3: CASRNRGEQYF
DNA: TGTGCCAGCAGGAACAGGGGTGAGCAGTACTTC

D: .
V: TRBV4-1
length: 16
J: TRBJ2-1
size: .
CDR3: CASSQRPGVTRNEQFF
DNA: TGCGCCAGCAGCCAAAGACCAGGAGTCACAAGGAATGAGCAGTTCTTC

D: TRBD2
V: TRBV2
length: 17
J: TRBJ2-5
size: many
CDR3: CASSERASGRAKETQYF
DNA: TGTGCCAGCAGTGAAAGGGCTAGCGGGAGGGCCAAAGAGACCCAGTACTTC

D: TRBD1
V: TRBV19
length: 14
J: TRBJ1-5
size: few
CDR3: CASRRSQGLQPQHF
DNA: TGTGCCAGTAGGCGTTCACAGGGGCTTCAGCCCCAGCATTTT

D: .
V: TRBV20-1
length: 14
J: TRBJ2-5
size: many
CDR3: CSARDSRRGETQYF
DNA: TGCAGTGCTAGAGATTCTCGAAGAGGAGAGACCCAGTACTTC

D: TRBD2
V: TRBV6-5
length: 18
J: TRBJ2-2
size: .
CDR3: CASSYRLAGGRNTGELFF
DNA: TGTGCCAGCAGTTACAGGCTAGCGGGAGGGCGGAACACCGGGGAGCTGTTTTTT

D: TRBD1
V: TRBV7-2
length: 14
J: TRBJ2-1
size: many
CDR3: CASSPGQDYNEQFF
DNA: TGTGCCAGCAGCCCAGGACAGGACTACAATGAGCAGTTCTTC

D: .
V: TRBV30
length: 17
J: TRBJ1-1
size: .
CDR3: CAWSVTLKGHTNTEAFF
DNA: TGTGCCTGGAGTGTAACATTGAAGGGGCACACGAACACTGAAGCTTTCTTT

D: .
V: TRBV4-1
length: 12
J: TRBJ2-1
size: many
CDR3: CASSQVGNEQFF
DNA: TGCGCCAGCAGCCAAGTTGGGAATGAGCAGTTCTTC

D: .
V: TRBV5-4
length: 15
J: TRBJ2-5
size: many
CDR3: CASSLVGGLRETQYF
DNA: TGTGCCAGCAGCTTGGTAGGCGGGTTACGCGAGACCCAGTACTTC

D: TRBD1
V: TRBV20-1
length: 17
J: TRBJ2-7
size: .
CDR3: CSANVRQGRYRSYEQYF
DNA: TGCAGTGCTAACGTGAGACAGGGGCGCTATAGGAGCTACGAGCAGTACTTC

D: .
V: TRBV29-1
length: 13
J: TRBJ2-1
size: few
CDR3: CSVSQGRDNEQFF
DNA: TGCAGCGTCTCCCAAGGACGGGACAATGAGCAGTTCTTC

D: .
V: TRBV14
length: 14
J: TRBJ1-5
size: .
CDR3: CASSHDRVGQPQHF
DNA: TGTGCCAGCAGCCACGACCGGGTCGGTCAGCCCCAGCATTTT

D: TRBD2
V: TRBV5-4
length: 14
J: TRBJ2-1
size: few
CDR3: CASSPGLAGGEQFF
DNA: TGTGCCAGCAGCCCGGGACTAGCGGGTGGGGAGCAGTTCTTC

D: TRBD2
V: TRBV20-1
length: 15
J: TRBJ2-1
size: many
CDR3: CSASSSGRPYNEQFF
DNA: TGCAGTGCTAGTTCCAGCGGGAGGCCCTACAATGAGCAGTTCTTC

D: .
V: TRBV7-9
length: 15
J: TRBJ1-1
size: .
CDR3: CASSLRRGGGTEAFF
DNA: TGTGCCAGCAGCTTAAGAAGGGGGGGTGGCACTGAAGCTTTCTTT

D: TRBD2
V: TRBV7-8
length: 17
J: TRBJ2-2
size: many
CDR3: CASSLGLAGMVTGELFF
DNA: TGTGCCAGCAGCTTAGGATTAGCGGGAATGGTCACCGGGGAGCTGTTTTTT

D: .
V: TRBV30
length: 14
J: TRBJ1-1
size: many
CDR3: CAWSYGGGNTEAFF
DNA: TGTGCCTGGAGTTACGGGGGGGGGAACACTGAAGCTTTCTTT

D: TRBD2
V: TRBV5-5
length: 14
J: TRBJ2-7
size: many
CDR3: CASSSGLAGREQYF
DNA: TGTGCCAGCAGCTCGGGACTAGCGGGGCGTGAGCAGTACTTC

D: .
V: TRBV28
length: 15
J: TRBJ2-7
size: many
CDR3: CASSLGDRPIYEQYF
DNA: TGTGCCAGCAGTTTAGGTGACAGGCCCATCTACGAGCAGTACTTC

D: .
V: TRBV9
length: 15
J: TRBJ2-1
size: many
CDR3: CASSVGTIWYNEQFF
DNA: TGTGCCAGCAGCGTGGGGACCATTTGGTACAATGAGCAGTTCTTC